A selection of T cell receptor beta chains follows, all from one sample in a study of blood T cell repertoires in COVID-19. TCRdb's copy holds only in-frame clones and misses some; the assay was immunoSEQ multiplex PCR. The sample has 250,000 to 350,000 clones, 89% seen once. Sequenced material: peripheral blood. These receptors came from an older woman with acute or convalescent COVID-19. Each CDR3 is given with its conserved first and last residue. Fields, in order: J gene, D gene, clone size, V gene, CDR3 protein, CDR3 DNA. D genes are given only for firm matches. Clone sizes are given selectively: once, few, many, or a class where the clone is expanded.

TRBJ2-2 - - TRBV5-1 CASSLDRGHTGELFF TGCGCCAGCAGCTTGGATAGGGGTCACACCGGGGAGCTGTTTTTT
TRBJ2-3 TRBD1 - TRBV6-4 CASQQGQNTDTQYF TGTGCCAGCCAGCAGGGACAGAACACAGATACGCAGTATTTT
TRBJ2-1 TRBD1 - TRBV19 CASSTGQGARDEQFF TGTGCCAGTAGTACAGGACAGGGGGCACGGGATGAGCAGTTCTTC
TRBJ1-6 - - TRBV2 CASSDLDSPNSPLHF TGTGCCAGCAGTGATCTGGACAGTCCCAATTCACCCCTCCACTTT
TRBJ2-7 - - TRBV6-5 CASRPPPGTEQYF TGTGCCAGCAGACCACCTCCGGGAACCGAGCAGTACTTC
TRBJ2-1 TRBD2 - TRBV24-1 CATSDTPGTSGHNEQFF TGTGCCACCAGTGATACACCCGGGACTAGCGGACACAATGAGCAGTTCTTC
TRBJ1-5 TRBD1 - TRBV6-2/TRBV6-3 CASSYLTGDSNQPQHF TGTGCCAGCAGTTACCTCACAGGGGATAGCAATCAGCCCCAGCATTTT
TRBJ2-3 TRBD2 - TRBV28 CASTKRGGGTDTQYF TGTGCCAGCACCAAGCGGGGGGGCGGCACAGATACGCAGTATTTT
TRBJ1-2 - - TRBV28 CASKGWQPGYGYTF TGTGCCAGCAAAGGGTGGCAGCCAGGGTATGGCTACACCTTC
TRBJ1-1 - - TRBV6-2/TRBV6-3 CASSYSAGLVGIEAFF TGTGCCAGCAGTTACTCGGCAGGGTTGGTTGGTATTGAAGCTTTCTTT
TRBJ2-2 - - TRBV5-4 CASSFSGTRANTGELFF TGTGCCAGCAGCTTCTCCGGGACACGCGCGAACACCGGGGAGCTGTTTTTT
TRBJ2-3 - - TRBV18 CASSASRSSTDTQYF TGTGCCAGCTCAGCGTCGCGCTCTAGCACAGATACGCAGTATTTT
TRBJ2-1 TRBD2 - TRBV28 CASSSTSGHYNEQFF TGTGCCAGCAGTTCCACTAGCGGGCACTACAATGAGCAGTTCTTC
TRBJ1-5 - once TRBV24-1 CATSDRGEGVPPQHF TGTGCCACCAGTGATCGAGGGGAGGGGGTGCCGCCCCAGCATTTT
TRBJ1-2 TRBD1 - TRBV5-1 CASSSTGTGTTQDGYTF TGCGCCAGCAGCTCCACTGGGACAGGGACTACTCAAGATGGCTACACCTTC
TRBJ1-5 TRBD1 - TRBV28 CASSATGAGQPQHF TGTGCCAGCAGTGCAACAGGGGCAGGGCAGCCCCAGCATTTT
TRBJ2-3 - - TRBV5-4 CASSLEEDYTDTQYF TGTGCCAGCAGCCTTGAGGAGGATTACACAGATACGCAGTATTTT
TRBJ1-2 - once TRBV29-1 CSGTDRYGYTF TGCAGCGGGACAGACCGCTATGGCTACACCTTC
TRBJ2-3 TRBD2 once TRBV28 CASSPGTSGEGTDTQYF TGTGCCAGCAGTCCCGGGACTAGCGGAGAGGGGACAGATACGCAGTATTTT
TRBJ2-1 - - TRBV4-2 CASSQDRSSDYNEQFF TGTGCCAGCAGCCAAGATAGGTCTAGCGACTACAATGAGCAGTTCTTC
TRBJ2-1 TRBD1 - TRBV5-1 CASSVGRTGVNEQFF TGCGCCAGCAGCGTAGGCCGGACAGGGGTCAATGAGCAGTTCTTC
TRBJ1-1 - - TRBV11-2 CASSLGTQERAFF TGTGCCAGCAGCTTAGGAACCCAGGAACGGGCTTTCTTT
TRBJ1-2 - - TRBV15 CATSRSLQGNYGYTF TGTGCCACCAGCAGATCGTTACAGGGAAACTATGGCTACACCTTC
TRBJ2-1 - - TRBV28 CASVGSRVQFF TGTGCCAGCGTAGGGTCCAGGGTTCAGTTCTTC
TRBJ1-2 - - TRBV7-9 CASSLLSRDGYTF TGTGCCAGCAGCTTACTTTCGAGAGATGGCTACACCTTC
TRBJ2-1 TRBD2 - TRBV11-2 CASSPLTSATYNEQFF TGTGCCAGCAGCCCCCTGACTAGCGCAACCTACAATGAGCAGTTCTTC
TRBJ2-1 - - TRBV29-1 CSVGLGARVKNEQFF TGCAGCGTTGGCCTGGGAGCAAGGGTTAAGAATGAGCAGTTCTTC
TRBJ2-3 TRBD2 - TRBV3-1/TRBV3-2 CASSPGLAGDTDTQYF TGTGCCAGCAGTCCGGGACTAGCGGGGGACACAGATACGCAGTATTTT
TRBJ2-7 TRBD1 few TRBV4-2 CASSYSHSGTASYEQYF TGTGCCAGCAGCTACTCGCACTCAGGGACAGCTTCCTACGAGCAGTACTTC
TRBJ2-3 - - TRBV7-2 CASSLRPYPGDTDTQYF TGTGCCAGCAGCCTCAGGCCCTACCCGGGGGACACAGATACGCAGTATTTT
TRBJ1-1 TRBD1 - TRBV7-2 CASSLAVGQGVNTEAFF TGTGCCAGCAGCTTAGCCGTCGGACAGGGAGTTAACACTGAAGCTTTCTTT
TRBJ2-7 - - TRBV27 CASSLGRTYEQYF TGTGCCAGCAGTTTAGGCAGGACCTACGAGCAGTACTTC
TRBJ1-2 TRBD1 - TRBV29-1 CSVPTGTAGSGYTF TGCAGCGTTCCGACCGGGACAGCTGGATCTGGCTACACCTTC
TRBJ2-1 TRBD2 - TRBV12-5 CASAFGLADYNEQFF TGTGCTAGTGCCTTCGGACTAGCGGATTACAATGAGCAGTTCTTC
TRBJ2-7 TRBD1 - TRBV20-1 CSASLTGILSEQYF TGCAGTGCTAGTTTGACAGGGATATTATCCGAGCAGTACTTC
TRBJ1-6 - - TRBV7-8 CASSLAAAHGNSPLHF TGTGCCAGCAGCTTAGCGGCAGCGCATGGCAATTCACCCCTCCACTTT
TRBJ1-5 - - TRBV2 CASSENTGSASPQHF TGTGCCAGCAGTGAAAACACAGGGTCGGCTTCGCCCCAGCATTTT
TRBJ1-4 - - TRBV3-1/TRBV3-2 CASSQDRQSNEKLFF TGTGCCAGCAGCCAAGATCGACAGTCTAATGAAAAACTGTTTTTT
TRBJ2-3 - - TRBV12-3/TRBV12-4 CASHRRSTDTQYF TGTGCCAGCCACAGGAGAAGCACAGATACGCAGTATTTT
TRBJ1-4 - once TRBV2 CASSEGGASGEKLFF TGTGCCAGCAGTGAAGGCGGGGCCAGTGGGGAAAAACTGTTTTTT
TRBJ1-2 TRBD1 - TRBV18 CASSRPTGRLAYGYTF TGTGCCAGCTCACGACCGACAGGGCGTTTAGCCTATGGCTACACCTTC
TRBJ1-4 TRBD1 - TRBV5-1 CASSRRGQGSSRIIEEKLFF TGCGCCAGCAGCCGGCGGGGACAGGGGTCGAGCCGAATTATTGAGGAAAAACTGTTTTTT
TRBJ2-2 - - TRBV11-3 CASSLGGGNTGELFF TGTGCCAGCAGCTTAGGGGGCGGGAACACCGGGGAGCTGTTTTTT
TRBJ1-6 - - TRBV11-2 CASSLAGDNSPLHF TGTGCCAGCAGCTTAGCAGGGGATAATTCACCCCTCCACTTT
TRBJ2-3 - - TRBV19 CASSIGLATSTDTQYF TGTGCCAGTAGTATCGGTCTAGCGACTAGCACAGATACGCAGTATTTT
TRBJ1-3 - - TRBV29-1 CSVARHLSGNTIYF TGCAGCGTTGCCCGACACCTCTCTGGAAACACCATATATTTT
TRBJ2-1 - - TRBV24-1 CATSDLPPGEQFF TGTGCCACCAGTGATCTCCCCCCAGGTGAGCAGTTCTTC
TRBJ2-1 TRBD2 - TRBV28 CASSSQSGRTYNEQFF TGTGCCAGCAGTTCCCAAAGCGGGAGAACTTACAATGAGCAGTTCTTC
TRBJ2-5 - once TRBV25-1 CASSDPRRGGRQETQYF TGTGCCAGCAGTGATCCACGCAGGGGCGGGCGCCAAGAGACCCAGTACTTC
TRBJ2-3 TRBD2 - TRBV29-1 CSVVAGGTDTQYF TGCAGCGTTGTAGCGGGGGGCACAGATACGCAGTATTTT
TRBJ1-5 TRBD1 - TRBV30 CAWSTGQGNQPQHF TGTGCCTGGAGTACAGGACAGGGAAATCAGCCCCAGCATTTT
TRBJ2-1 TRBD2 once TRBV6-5 CASSRTGTSGNEQFF TGTGCCAGCAGCCGAACGGGGACTAGCGGTAATGAGCAGTTCTTC
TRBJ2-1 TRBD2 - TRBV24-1 CATRGPGGYNEQFF TGTGCCACCCGCGGACCGGGGGGTTACAATGAGCAGTTCTTC
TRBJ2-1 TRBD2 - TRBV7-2 CASSFSRSGDNEQFF TGTGCCAGCAGCTTTTCCCGTAGCGGGGACAATGAGCAGTTCTTC
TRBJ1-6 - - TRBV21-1 CASSCREAVSPLHF TGTGCCAGCAGTTGCCGGGAGGCGGTTTCACCCCTCCACTTT
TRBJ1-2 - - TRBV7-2 CASSSSTNYGYTF TGTGCCAGCAGCTCGAGCACTAACTATGGCTACACCTTC
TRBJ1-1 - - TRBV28 CASSLPGNTEAFF TGTGCCAGCAGTTTACCAGGGAACACTGAAGCTTTCTTT
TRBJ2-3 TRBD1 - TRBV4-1 CASSLRDRGTDTQYF TGCGCCAGCAGCCTCCGGGACAGGGGAACAGATACGCAGTATTTT